This passage covers 10 T cell receptor beta chains from one sample sequenced in a study of blood T cell repertoires in COVID-19. The method was immunoSEQ multiplex PCR; TCRdb's version includes in-frame clones alone and lacks a portion of them. The table records about 100,000 clones, roughly 84% of them present only once. Sequencing was performed on peripheral blood. The receptors come from an older man with active or convalescent COVID-19.

A single count supports this clone. V and J are TRBV5-6 and TRBJ2-1; TRBD1 might be the D (6 bases). Trimming took 4 bases from V and 4 from J, leaving 15 bases between them. This CDR3 has 15 amino acids. Germline lookup yields CDR1 SGHDT and CDR2 YYEEEE. The DNA for the CDR3 is TGTGCCAGCAGCAACCTAGGACAGCAATACAATGAGCAGTTCTTC. Translation: CASSNLGQQYNEQFF.

V is TRBV30 and J is TRBJ1-6; tentatively, D is TRBD1 (6 bases). Trimming pared 3 bases from V and 7 bases from J, leaving 7 bases between. The CDR3 covers 12 residues. Germline loops: CDR1 GTSNPN, CDR2 SVGIG (reference sequence). This chain's CDR3 is CAWRGGNSPLHF. The CDR3 DNA follows: TGTGCCTGGAGAGGGGGAAATTCACCCCTCCACTTT.

The chain employs TRBV5-6 and TRBJ2-5; 7 nucleotides agree with TRBD1. The germline CDR1 and CDR2 sequences are SGHDT and YYEEEE. Germline trimming cut 3 bases from V and 3 bases from J; bases unmatched to any gene: 5. The CDR3 sequence is 14 residues long. DNA of the CDR3: TGTGCCAGCAGCTGGCGTGGGACAGAAGAGACCCAGTACTTC. Translated, it gives CASSWRGTEETQYF.

The chain has TRBV2 and TRBJ1-1, with a possible D match to TRBD1 (5 bases). Trimming removed 6 bases at V and 0 bases at J, with 8 bases between. Per germline, CDR1 SNHLY and CDR2 FYNNEI. CDR3 length: 13 residues. This chain's CDR3 is CASRRGMNTEAFF. In nucleotides, the CDR3 is TGTGCCAGCAGGCGGGGGATGAACACTGAAGCTTTCTTT.

The CDR3 region has the DNA TGTGCCACCAGCAGAAAGCGGGAACAAGAGACCCAGTACTTC. Its translation: CATSRKREQETQYF. This chain connects TRBV15 to TRBJ2-5; 7 bases agree with TRBD2. The CDR3 has 14 residues. Germline-derived CDR1 and CDR2 are LNHNV and YYDKDF (reference sequence). V gave up 2 bases and J gave up 2 bases; unmatched junction bases: 2.

The CDR3 loop is CASSRGSTQYF. The CDR3 DNA sequence: TGTGCCAGCAGTAGGGGGAGTACGCAGTATTTT. This chain joins TRBV11-1 and TRBJ2-3; tentatively, D is TRBD1 (6 bases). Per the germline V gene, CDR1 is SGHAT and CDR2 is FQDESV (reference sequence). This CDR3 is built from 11 residues. With 6 bases removed from V and 8 bases from J, the gap between germline ends came to 9 bases.

The V and J genes are TRBV7-8 and TRBJ2-5; 7 nucleotides align to TRBD2. CDR1 is SGHVS, CDR2 FQNEAQ, per germline. This CDR3 spans 14 amino acids. V trimming: 3 bases; J trimming: 5 bases; junction bases outside the gene matches: 6. This chain's CDR3 is CASSFILGGETQYF. The CDR3 nucleotides read TGTGCCAGCAGCTTTATACTCGGGGGGGAGACCCAGTACTTC.

This clone is a singleton in its sample. V and J are TRBV7-9 and TRBJ1-1, with TRBD1 matching 8 bases. Per the germline V gene, CDR1 is SEHNR and CDR2 is FQNEAQ (reference sequence). The CDR3 covers 15 residues. V dropped 0 bases and J dropped 1; count of bases not matched to a gene: 1. CDR3 bases: TGTGCCAGCAGCTTAGCGGGGACAGGGAACACTGAAGCTTTCTTT. Translating gives CASSLAGTGNTEAFF.

The rearrangement links TRBV19 to TRBJ1-4; possible D gene TRBD1, 6 bases. Per germline, CDR1 LNHDA and CDR2 SQIVND (reference sequence). There are 15 residues in the CDR3. The ends were cut back, 7 bases at V and 3 bases at J, with 15 bases in the middle. In DNA form, the CDR3 reads TGTGCCAGTAAAACAGGGATAGTGGCTAATGAAAAACTGTTTTTT. This encodes CASKTGIVANEKLFF.

This chain uses TRBV19 with TRBJ2-1; D ambiguous. The CDR3 has 16 residues. Germline CDR1 is LNHDA and CDR2 is SQIVND (reference sequence). V was trimmed by 2 bases and J by 0 bases, leaving 11 bases between them. CDR3 DNA sequence: TGTGCCAGTAGTATATCAAGAGGTAGCTCCTACAATGAGCAGTTCTTC. This translates into CASSISRGSSYNEQFF.